The sequence of this T cell receptor beta chain was determined in a study of blood T cell repertoires in COVID-19 (dated by TCRdb to between 2020 and 2021). About the study as a whole: Samples from collaborators originated in the United States, Italy and Spain and spanned both the acute and convalescent phases of COVID-19. Where available, HLA class I and class II types were obtained from metadata supplied by the sample provider rather than from assay-based typing. Subjects who had been exposed to COVID-19, were actively infected with it, or had recovered from it provided the deeply sampled blood TCRbeta repertoires that made up the dataset. The repertoires were made available in a free public database intended to serve as a resource for research on the immune response to SARS-CoV-2. Samples came from the ongoing ImmuneRACE study (first 160 participants) plus 1,254 subjects from 6 global collaborators. The material from the prospective study consisted of cDNA or gDNA derived from T cells, B-cell-depleted T cells, or PBMCs. The sample metadata nearly always contained a de-identified subject ID, COVID-19 status, age in years and sex.

Comments on this clone: This clone's antigen is unknown. Base qualities were left out, and no much larger clone turns up one base away.

At one collaborating source in Seattle, patients were enrolled during active infection and were followed longitudinally through the course of disease. The collaborating institutions used their own protocols to collect whole blood in K2EDTA tubes. For TCRbeta analysis, collaborators shipped samples in one of three forms: frozen whole blood, isolated PBMCs, or DNA extracted from either of those sample types. The immunoSEQ Assay, a bias-controlled multiplex PCR, was used to amplify TCRbeta CDR3 regions from genomic DNA. On the study's bioinformatics: Nucleated cell counts per sample were estimated from amplification of reference gene primers within the assay. Sequence reads were collapsed and filtered to measure the absolute abundance of every unique TCRbeta CDR3 rearrangement. For each sample, productive Simpson clonality was calculated by taking the square root of Simpson's diversity index across productive rearrangements. TCRdb took this table from immuneACCESS and kept in-frame rearrangements with V and J called. Such tables lack part of the clones; where checked against another copy, unresolved V genes explain under half of the gap, and the rest is unexplained. Clone size and V and J calls were adopted from that table, with D and trimming inferred from the DNA. This sample has 100,000 to 150,000 clones in its table, and over 75% of those were observed once. The leading ten clones occupy 15% to 20% of the sample.

Trimming costs V 5 bases and J 0 bases, and their ends lie 17 bases apart. Its CDR3 holds 17 amino acids, cysteine through phenylalanine. Only the CDR3 part of the read is kept: 51 bases, read in frame from the first base. Looking up the germline V gene (reference sequence) yields CDR1 MNHNY and CDR2 SVGAGI. Broader findings and caveats from the paper: Clinical and demographic metadata were provided uncurated, with the amount varying by source and participant.

The rearranged segments are TRBV6-6 and TRBJ1-3, with the D gene call left open. The sample taken for sequencing was peripheral blood. This sequence was found in a man aged 25 to 40 with COVID-19, enrolled during active disease. The DNA sequence is as follows: TGTGCCAGCAGTCTTGGGCCAGCCACTTACTCTGGAAACACCATATATTTT. Translation gives CASSLGPATYSGNTIYF.